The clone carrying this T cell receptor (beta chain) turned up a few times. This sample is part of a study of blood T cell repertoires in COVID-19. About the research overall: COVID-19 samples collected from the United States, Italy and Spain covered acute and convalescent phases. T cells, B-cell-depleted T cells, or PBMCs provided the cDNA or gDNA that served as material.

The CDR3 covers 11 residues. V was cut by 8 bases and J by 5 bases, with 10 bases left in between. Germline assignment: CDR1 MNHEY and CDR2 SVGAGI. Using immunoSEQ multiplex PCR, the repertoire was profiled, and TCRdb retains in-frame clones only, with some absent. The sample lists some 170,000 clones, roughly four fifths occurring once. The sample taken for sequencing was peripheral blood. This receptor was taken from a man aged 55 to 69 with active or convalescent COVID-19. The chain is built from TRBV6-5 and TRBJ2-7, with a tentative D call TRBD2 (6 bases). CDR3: CASFWGDEQYF. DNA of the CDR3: TGTGCCAGCTTCTGGGGGGACGAGCAGTACTTC.